This is a list of T cell receptor beta chains from one sample in a study of breast tumors, draining lymph nodes, adjacent tissues. Each CDR3 protein is one row after TCRdb ran MiXCR on the multiplex PCR reads. The sample lists roughly 80,000 distinct CDR3 sequences, roughly a fifth occurring once. The sample comprised axillary lymph node tissue. The receptor set was obtained from a female donor with breast cancer. Some clones in this sample may be carry-over from other donors' samples. CDR3s include the opening cysteine and the closing phenylalanine or tryptophan. The D gene is left open where the match is weak. Clone size appears in some rows only: once, few, many, or a class for an expanded clone.

d_gene | abundance | j_gene | v_gene | CDR3nt | CDR3aa
TRBD2 | NA | TRBJ2-4 | TRBV20-1 | TGCAGTGCCGTTACACTACGACTAGCCGGAATACACAATGAGCAGTACTTC | CSAVTLRLAGIHNEQYF
NA | many | TRBJ1-6 | TRBV5-6 | TGTGCCAGCAGCTTGCGGAGGGATTCACCCCTCCACTTT | CASSLRRDSPLHF
TRBD1 | few | TRBJ1-4 | TRBV30 | TGTGCCTGGAGTGCGCGGACAGGGCTCGCGGAACTGTTTTTT | CAWSARTGLAELFF
TRBD1 | many | TRBJ2-1 | TRBV2 | TGTGCCAGCAGTGATATCGCCAGGTCCGGACAGGGGGCTATGGATGAGCAGTTCTTC | CASSDIARSGQGAMDEQFF
NA | NA | TRBJ2-3 | TRBV7-3 | TGTGCTAGCGGCTTAGGAAGTGGGAGAGCTACAGATGCGCAGTATTTT | CASGLGSGRATDAQYF
NA | many | TRBJ2-1 | TRBV12-3/TRBV12-4 | TGTGCCAGCAGTTTGACAGGAATCAATGAGCAGTTCTTC | CASSLTGINEQFF
NA | medium-sized | TRBJ1-6 | TRBV19 | TGTGCCAGCACGAAAGGGAATTCGAGGAATTCACCCCTCCACTTT | CASTKGNSRNSPLHF
TRBD1 | many | TRBJ1-4 | TRBV2 | TGTGCCAGCTCCGGGACAGAGAACGAAAAACTGTTTTTT | CASSGTENEKLFF
NA | many | TRBJ2-3 | TRBV20-1 | TGCAGTGCTAGATACTTGGGCACAGATACGCAGTATTTT | CSARYLGTDTQYF
TRBD2 | many | TRBJ2-7 | TRBV19 | TGTGCCAGTAAACAAGCGGGAGGGACCCCCTACGAGCAGTACTTC | CASKQAGGTPYEQYF
TRBD2 | many | TRBJ2-1 | TRBV11-3 | TGTGCCAGCAGCTTAGATAGCGGGATAGGGTACAATGAGCAGTTCTTC | CASSLDSGIGYNEQFF
TRBD1 | few | TRBJ2-7 | TRBV19 | TGTGCCAGTAGCAAATTCGGACAGGGACTCCCAAGGGAGCAGTACTTC | CASSKFGQGLPREQYF
NA | many | TRBJ2-2 | TRBV7-6 | TGTGCCAGCAGCAGGGAGACGGGAGCGAACACCGGGGAGCTGTTTTTT | CASSRETGANTGELFF
NA | once | TRBJ2-7 | TRBV7-2 | TGTGCCAGCAGCTCCCCCCACGAGCGGTACTTC | CASSSPHERYF
NA | many | TRBJ1-2 | TRBV20-1 | TGCAGTGCTAGTAGAAAAGGAGATGGCTACACCTTC | CSASRKGDGYTF
NA | many | TRBJ1-2 | TRBV7-2 | TGTGCCAGCAGCTTAGTTGAGAGTTCTCGGGGTTTGGGCTACACCTTC | CASSLVESSRGLGYTF
NA | NA | TRBJ2-7 | TRBV6-2/TRBV6-3 | TGTGCCATTGGAGGGGGCTACGAGCAGTACTTC | CAIGGGYEQYF
NA | NA | TRBJ1-5 | TRBV28 | TGTGCCAGCAGTTTAGGGGGGGCTTATGGCAATCAGCCCCAGCATTTT | CASSLGGAYGNQPQHF
NA | many | TRBJ1-2 | TRBV7-2 | TGTGCCAGCAGCTTAGCGGGAAGATCTAACTATGGCTACACCTTC | CASSLAGRSNYGYTF
NA | many | TRBJ2-7 | TRBV9 | TGTGCCAGCAGCGTGGGGGCCTCGGGCGAGCAGTACTTC | CASSVGASGEQYF
NA | NA | TRBJ1-2 | TRBV28 | TGTGCCAGCAGACGAGGACAAATCTATGGCTACACCTTC | CASRRGQIYGYTF
NA | NA | TRBJ2-5 | TRBV7-2 | TGTGCCAGCAGCCGGGACGCTGAAGGGACCCAGTACTTC | CASSRDAEGTQYF
TRBD1 | many | TRBJ2-7 | TRBV12-3/TRBV12-4 | TGTGCCAGCAGTCGAACAGGGGGCTACGAGCAGTACTTC | CASSRTGGYEQYF
NA | few | TRBJ1-2 | TRBV12-5 | TGTGCTAGTGGTTTGGTACGAAGCAGGGTCGGAGACCTAAACTATGGCTACACCTTC | CASGLVRSRVGDLNYGYTF
NA | many | TRBJ2-1 | TRBV12-3/TRBV12-4 | TGTGCCAGCAGGGCAGGTACTTCCTACAATGAGCAGTTCTTC | CASRAGTSYNEQFF
TRBD1 | many | TRBJ2-7 | TRBV6-1 | TGTGCCAGCAAACCGGGACAGGGCCCCTACGAGCAGTACTTC | CASKPGQGPYEQYF
TRBD2 | many | TRBJ2-1 | TRBV6-2/TRBV6-3 | TGTGCCAGCAGTGTCCCGGGACTAGCGGGAGGGAAACAGTTCTTC | CASSVPGLAGGKQFF
TRBD1 | many | TRBJ2-1 | TRBV7-2 | TGTGCCAGCACCTGGACAGGGGAGTACAATGAGCAGTTCTTC | CASTWTGEYNEQFF
NA | few | TRBJ1-1 | TRBV10-3 | TGTGCCATCAGTCTCGGAGGTGGCCGGGGCACTGAAGCTTTCTTT | CAISLGGGRGTEAFF
NA | many | TRBJ2-7 | TRBV6-2/TRBV6-3 | TGTGCCAGCAGGCCTACTTCACTGGCCTACGAGCAGTACTTC | CASRPTSLAYEQYF
NA | many | TRBJ2-1 | TRBV5-1 | TGCGCCAGTGGACAGACAACCTACAATGAGCAGTTCTTC | CASGQTTYNEQFF
NA | many | TRBJ1-4 | TRBV4-1 | TGCGCCAGCAGCCAAGAGCCGGGTTATGAAAAACTGTTTTTT | CASSQEPGYEKLFF
TRBD2 | many | TRBJ2-1 | TRBV19 | TGTGCCAGTAGTATACCGGGACTAGCGGTTCTCAATGAGCAGTTCTTC | CASSIPGLAVLNEQFF
TRBD1 | many | TRBJ2-3 | TRBV7-9 | TGTGCCAGCAGCACCGGACAGGGAGGCACAGATACGCAGTATTTT | CASSTGQGGTDTQYF
TRBD2 | many | TRBJ2-3 | TRBV7-2 | TGTGCCAGCAGCCGGACTAGCGGCCCCACAGATACGCAGTATTTT | CASSRTSGPTDTQYF
TRBD2 | many | TRBJ2-1 | TRBV4-3 | TGCGCCAGCAGCCAAGATTATGGGACTAGGTCCAGTGAGCAGTTCTTC | CASSQDYGTRSSEQFF
NA | many | TRBJ1-4 | TRBV5-1 | TGCGCCAGCAGCTTACAGGGAAATTCTAATGAAAAACTGTTTTTT | CASSLQGNSNEKLFF
TRBD2 | many | TRBJ2-1 | TRBV5-1 | TGCGCCAGCAGCTTGGGCGCTAGCGGATACAATGAGCAGTTCTTC | CASSLGASGYNEQFF
TRBD1 | many | TRBJ2-7 | TRBV5-1 | TGCGCCAGCTCACCCCACGGGACAGGGGGCGGTGAGCAGTACTTC | CASSPHGTGGGEQYF
NA | many | TRBJ1-3 | TRBV6-2/TRBV6-3 | TGTGCCAGCAGTTACGGAGGGGCCGGAAACACCATATATTTT | CASSYGGAGNTIYF
TRBD2 | NA | TRBJ2-5 | TRBV3-1 | TGTGCCAGCAGCCAAGGGTGGGCGGGAGAAGGGGAGACCCAGTACTTC | CASSQGWAGEGETQYF
TRBD2 | many | TRBJ2-3 | TRBV12-3/TRBV12-4 | TGTGCCAGCAGTTTCTTAGCGGGAGTATCGGGTGATACGCAGTATTTT | CASSFLAGVSGDTQYF
NA | NA | TRBJ2-5 | TRBV18 | TGTGCCAGCTCACCCCTCCCGAAAGAGACCCAGTACTTC | CASSPLPKETQYF
NA | many | TRBJ2-1 | TRBV19 | TGTGCCAGTAGTAACCACAATGAGCAGTTCTTC | CASSNHNEQFF
NA | many | TRBJ2-7 | TRBV6-2/TRBV6-3 | TGTGCCAGCAGTCCCATGGGGGGTGCGGAGCAGTACTTC | CASSPMGGAEQYF
NA | many | TRBJ2-7 | TRBV5-1 | TGCGCCAGCAGCACCCGGGACCGCGCCTACGAGCAGTACTTC | CASSTRDRAYEQYF
NA | many | TRBJ1-6 | TRBV20-1 | TGCAGTGCTAGTACACAGGAGAATTCACCCCTCCACTTT | CSASTQENSPLHF
NA | many | TRBJ2-3 | TRBV2 | TGTGCCAGCAGTCAGGAGGGCGGCGGCACAGATACGCAGTATTTT | CASSQEGGGTDTQYF